Described below is a single T cell receptor beta chain sequence and its context. The antigen remains unidentified. The primer mix had 60 Vbeta and 13 Jbeta primers. Repertoires were generated with immunoSEQ multiplex PCR, while TCRdb's copy carries only in-frame clones and drops some. The data show approximately 120,000 clones, 78% seen once. The CDR3 is 14 residues long. The germline gives CDR1 SGHRS, CDR2 YFSETQ. Trimming at V came to 4 bases and at J to 6 bases, leaving 9 bases not matched to a gene. This entry comes from a study of cytomegalovirus exposure and HLA in healthy donors. Study context: The Caucasian-associated ancestry cluster contained about four fifths of the 398 genotyped donors. Overall study findings and caveats: Rarity characterized most TCR sequences, yet some public TCRs appeared in many donors. It emerged from a later analysis that several of the most significant clusters appeared to be linked to common viral pathogens. Altogether, 150 or so TCR beta chains were recorded as cytomegalovirus-associated.

This clonotype was sampled from a man between 40 and 49 years old in good health and CMV-seronegative. The source material was PBMCs. The gene calls are TRBV5-1 and TRBJ1-1; TRBD1 aligns across 7 bases. As DNA, the CDR3 is TGCGCCAGCAGCGTCGGACAGGCCCTGCCTGAAGCTTTCTTT. It specifies CASSVGQALPEAFF.